This T cell receptor (beta chain) is drawn from a study of cytomegalovirus exposure and HLA in healthy donors. The PCR was carried out with 60 Vbeta primers and 13 Jbeta primers. Repertoires were generated with immunoSEQ multiplex PCR, while TCRdb's copy carries only in-frame clones and drops some. This sample carries 120,000 or so clones, about 81% of them seen once, and the ten largest clones take around 8.5%. With V trimmed by 5 bases and J by 1 base, 10 bases remained unmatched. CDR3 size: 17 residues. Germline V lookup: CDR1 LGHNT, CDR2 FRNRAP. The receptor comes from a woman in her forties or fifties in good health and CMV-seropositive. V is TRBV12-5 and J is TRBJ1-3, with TRBD1 matching over 8 bases. Sample: PBMCs. CDR3: CASGLLITGGSGNTIYF. In DNA form, the CDR3 reads TGTGCTAGTGGTCTCTTGATTACAGGGGGGTCTGGAAACACCATATATTTT.